Reported below is one TCR beta chain. The data are from a study of blood T cell repertoires in COVID-19. Trimming cost V 6 bases and J 3 bases, with 11 bases left between them. This CDR3 has 13 amino acids. TCRdb's copy holds only in-frame clones and misses some; the assay was immunoSEQ multiplex PCR. The sample has about 140,000 clones; around 82% are singletons. The sample was peripheral blood. The chain recombines TRBV12-3 or TRBV12-4 with TRBJ1-2, with D hard to call. The sequence came from a human donor in a cohort sampled during active COVID-19. DNA for the CDR3: TGTGCCAGCAGCTCCGCCTTAGACTATGGCTACACCTTC. Translation: CASSSALDYGYTF.